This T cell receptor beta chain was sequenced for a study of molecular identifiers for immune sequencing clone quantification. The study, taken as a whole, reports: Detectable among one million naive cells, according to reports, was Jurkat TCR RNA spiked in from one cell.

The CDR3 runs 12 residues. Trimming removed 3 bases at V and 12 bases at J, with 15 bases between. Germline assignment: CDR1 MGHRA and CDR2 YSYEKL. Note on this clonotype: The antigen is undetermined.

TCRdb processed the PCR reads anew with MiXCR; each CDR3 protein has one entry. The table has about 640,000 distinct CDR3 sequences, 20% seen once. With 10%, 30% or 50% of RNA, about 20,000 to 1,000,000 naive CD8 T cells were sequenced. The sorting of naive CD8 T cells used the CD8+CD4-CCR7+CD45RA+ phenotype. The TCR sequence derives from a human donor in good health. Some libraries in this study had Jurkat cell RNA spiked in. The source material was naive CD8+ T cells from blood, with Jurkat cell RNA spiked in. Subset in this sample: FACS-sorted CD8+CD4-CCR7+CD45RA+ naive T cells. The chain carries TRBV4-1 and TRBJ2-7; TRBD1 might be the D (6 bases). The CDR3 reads CASSQNRDKRYF. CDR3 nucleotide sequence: TGCGCCAGCAGCCAGAACAGGGACAAGCGGTACTTC.